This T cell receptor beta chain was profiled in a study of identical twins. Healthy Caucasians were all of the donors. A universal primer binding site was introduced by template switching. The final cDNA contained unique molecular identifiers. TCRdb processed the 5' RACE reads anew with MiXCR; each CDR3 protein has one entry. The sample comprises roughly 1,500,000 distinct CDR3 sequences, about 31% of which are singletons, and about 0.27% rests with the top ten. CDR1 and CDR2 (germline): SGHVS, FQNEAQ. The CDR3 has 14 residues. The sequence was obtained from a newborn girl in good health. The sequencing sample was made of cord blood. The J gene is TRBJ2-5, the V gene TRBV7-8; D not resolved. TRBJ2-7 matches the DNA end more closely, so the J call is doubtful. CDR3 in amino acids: CASSTDPIAYEQYF. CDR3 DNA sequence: TGTGCCAGCAGCACGGACCCTATCGCGTACGAGCAGTACTTC.